This T cell receptor beta chain emerged from a study of shared clonotypes between healthy human individuals. This CDR3 has 14 residues. Looked up from germline, CDR1 is SGHDT and CDR2 is YYEEEE. V dropped 4 bases and J dropped 5 bases, with 15 bases sitting between them. Generated by immunoSEQ multiplex PCR, the TCRdb table keeps only in-frame clones and is missing some. The table shows around 650,000 clones, with roughly 95% occurring only once. Selected positively for CCR7 and CD45RO-negative, naive CD8 cells excluded terminally differentiated effector memory CD45RA+ cells. Sequenced sample: naive CD8+ T cells sorted from blood. The receptor was derived from a woman in her twenties or thirties in good health. This chain connects TRBV5-6 to TRBJ1-1, with D perhaps TRBD1 (6 bases). The CDR3 coding sequence is TGTGCCAGCAGCCATTCCAGGGGACGGACTGAAGCTTTCTTT. Its translation: CASSHSRGRTEAFF.